These 30 T cell receptor beta chains came from one sample sequenced in a study of blood T cell repertoires in COVID-19. The repertoire was sequenced with immunoSEQ multiplex PCR; TCRdb's copy has only in-frame clones and lacks some. This sample has some 80,000 clones; 85% to 90% occur once, and the top ten carry about a fifth. The sequenced sample was peripheral blood. These TCRs come from a woman older than 75 in a cohort sampled during active or convalescent COVID-19.

The V call is TRBV28, the J call TRBJ2-1; 7 bases align to TRBD2. The CDR3 totals 16 residues. The germline V gene has CDR1 MDHEN and CDR2 SYDVKM. The V gene end was trimmed by 5 bases and the J gene end by 9 bases; junction bases not matched to a gene: 16. The CDR3 spells CASSAHRTRGLGEQFF. The CDR3 DNA is TGTGCCAGCAGTGCTCATAGGACTAGAGGGCTCGGTGAGCAGTTCTTC.

V is TRBV5-1 and J is TRBJ2-3; D not certain. CDR3 length equals 13 residues. Looked up from germline, CDR1 is SGHRS and CDR2 is YFSETQ. The V end lost 2 bases, the J end lost 2 bases, and 6 bases lay between the germline ends. The CDR3 region has the DNA TGCGCCAGCAGCTTACTCTCCACAGATACGCAGTATTTT. Its protein is CASSLLSTDTQYF.

The chain joins TRBV27 to TRBJ1-1; tentatively, D is TRBD1 (6 bases). Germline assignment: CDR1 MNHEY and CDR2 SMNVEV (reference sequence). Trimming took 4 bases from V and 0 from J, leaving 12 bases between them. This CDR3 is built from 15 residues. CDR3 in amino acids: CASSSRTAMNTEAFF. DNA for the CDR3: TGTGCCAGCAGTTCAAGGACAGCTATGAACACTGAAGCTTTCTTT.

The rearrangement links TRBV18 to TRBJ1-2; TRBD1 aligns across 10 bases. The junction had 4 bases not matched to a gene; V was cut back by 2 bases and J by 4 bases. The CDR3 is 15 residues long. Germline CDR1 KGHSH, CDR2 LQKENI. The CDR3 is CASSPGTGAAYGYTF. In DNA form, the CDR3 reads TGTGCCAGCTCACCAGGGACAGGGGCGGCCTATGGCTACACCTTC.

The chain has TRBV6-2 or TRBV6-3 and TRBJ1-5; TRBD1 aligns across 9 bases. Germline values: CDR1 MNHEY, CDR2 SVGEGT. The CDR3 totals 17 residues. V gave up 4 bases and J gave up 4 bases; unmatched junction bases: 11. The CDR3 DNA reads TGTGCCAGCAGTTTCAACCCCGGGACAGGGCGAAATCAGCCCCAGCATTTT. The encoded protein is CASSFNPGTGRNQPQHF.

V gene TRBV4-2 combines with J gene TRBJ2-5, with TRBD2 identical over 9 bases. The junction had 8 bases not matched to a gene; V was cut back by 3 bases and J by 3 bases. The CDR3 consists of 16 residues. Germline V lookup: CDR1 LGHNA, CDR2 YNFKEQ. The CDR3 spells CASSQGGTSREETQYF. The CDR3 nucleotides are TGTGCCAGCAGCCAGGGCGGGACTAGCAGGGAAGAGACCCAGTACTTC.

The rearrangement joins TRBV29-1 to TRBJ2-6; D gene ambiguous. Between the trimmed V and J ends, which lost 5 bases and 1 base, there was a span of 3 bases. This CDR3 has 12 amino acids. Germline V gene sequence: CDR1 SQVTM, CDR2 ANQGSEA. CDR3 sequence (DNA): TGCAGCGTTCGGTCTGGGGCCAACGTCCTGACTTTC. It is translated as CSVRSGANVLTF.

The chain links TRBV20-1 to TRBJ1-5, with TRBD1 matching 7 bases. The CDR3 totals 13 residues. Looked up from germline, CDR1 is DFQATT and CDR2 is SNEGSKA (reference sequence). The V and J ends lost 3 bases and 4 bases, in that order; junction bases with no gene match: 3. The chain's CDR3 is CSASGQENQPQHF. CDR3 nucleotide sequence: TGCAGTGCTAGTGGACAGGAAAATCAGCCCCAGCATTTT.

The chain couples TRBV19 to TRBJ1-2, with no clear D. V shed 2 bases and J shed 4 bases, with 14 bases lying between them. From germline, CDR1 is LNHDA and CDR2 SQIVND (reference sequence). There are 15 residues in the CDR3. CDR3 amino acids: CASSISLQEIYGYTF. CDR3 nucleotides: TGTGCCAGTAGTATATCCCTGCAAGAGATCTATGGCTACACCTTC.

The gene calls are TRBV10-3 and TRBJ2-3, with TRBD1 matching 7 bases. The germline CDR1 and CDR2 sequences are ENHRY and SYGVKD. The CDR3 covers 14 residues. The V segment lost 7 bases and the J segment 2 bases; nucleotides outside the gene matches: 6. In nucleotides, the CDR3 is TGTGCCATCACCCGGGACAGAGACACAGATACGCAGTATTTT. This sequence encodes CAITRDRDTDTQYF.

The chain uses TRBV5-1 and TRBJ2-2; 15 positions agree with TRBD2. The trim removed 4 bases at V and 2 bases at J, leaving 6 bases unmatched. The CDR3 has 18 amino acids. Germline CDR1 SGHRS, CDR2 YFSETQ. CDR3 in amino acids: CASSTGTSGRTNTGELFF. CDR3 nucleotides: TGCGCCAGCAGCACTGGGACTAGCGGGAGGACAAACACCGGGGAGCTGTTTTTT.

V usage is TRBV6-5 and J usage is TRBJ2-1, with D tentatively TRBD1 (6 bases). CDR1 is MNHEY, CDR2 SVGAGI, per germline. This CDR3 region has 13 residues. V was cut by 7 bases and J by 6 bases, with 13 bases left in between. CDR3 coding DNA: TGTGCCAGCAACACTGTAGGGGGCAATGAGCAGTTCTTC. Amino acids: CASNTVGGNEQFF.

The chain recombines TRBV21-1 with TRBJ2-7; the D call TRBD1 from the table was never checked on the DNA. TRBV21-1 is a pseudogene segment. The CDR3 is made up of 12 amino acids. The CDR3 bases are TGTGCCAGCAGCAAGGACAGGGACGAGCAGTACTTC. Its translation: CASSKDRDEQYF.

The chain links TRBV6-1 to TRBJ1-2, with a possible D match to TRBD1 (6 bases). Germline lookup yields CDR1 MNHNS and CDR2 SASEGT. The CDR3 runs 15 residues. The V gene lost 1 base and the J gene lost 5 bases, with 14 bases spanning the gap. The CDR3 is CASSEVPGQMYGYTF. The DNA of the CDR3 is TGTGCCAGCAGTGAAGTGCCCGGACAGATGTATGGCTACACCTTC.

This clone has only one observation. This chain uses TRBV21-1 with TRBJ1-5. TRBV21-1 is an annotated pseudogene. CDR3 length equals 11 residues. CDR3 amino acids: CASGREQPQHF. The CDR3 DNA is TGTGCCAGCGGTCGGGAGCAGCCCCAGCATTTT.

The chain combines TRBV30 with TRBJ2-7; 11 positions agree with TRBD1. Germline CDR1 reads GTSNPN; CDR2 reads SVGIG (reference sequence). This CDR3 has 14 residues. V gave up 0 bases and J gave up 6 bases; unmatched junction bases: 4. CDR3 region: CAWSVTGQGGEQYF. The CDR3 nucleotides read TGTGCCTGGAGTGTAACGGGACAGGGGGGCGAGCAGTACTTC.

This sequence joins TRBV2 and TRBJ2-7, with D perhaps matching TRBD2 (5 bases). V lost 6 bases to trimming and J lost 0 bases, with 12 bases between them. Germline V gene sequence: CDR1 SNHLY, CDR2 FYNNEI. This CDR3 comprises 14 residues. CDR3: CASRRAVLSYEQYF. The CDR3 nucleotides read TGTGCCAGCAGGCGGGCAGTCCTCTCCTACGAGCAGTACTTC.

This sequence joins TRBV11-2 and TRBJ2-1, with 12 positions matching TRBD2. CDR3 size: 15 residues. V shed 7 bases and J 3 bases; nucleotides not matched to a gene: 4. The germline gives CDR1 SGHAT, CDR2 FQNNGV. The CDR3 here is CASTGTSGFYNEQFF. CDR3 DNA sequence: TGTGCCAGCACCGGGACTAGCGGGTTCTACAATGAGCAGTTCTTC.

The chain links TRBV5-6 to TRBJ1-3; D is uncertain. Germline assignment: CDR1 SGHDT and CDR2 YYEEEE. Trimming cost V 1 base and J 1 base, with 12 bases left between them. The CDR3 consists of 16 residues. CDR3: CASSLLGLESGNTIYF. In nucleotides, the CDR3 is TGTGCCAGCAGCTTGTTAGGTCTAGAATCTGGAAACACCATATATTTT.

Only one count was recorded for this clone. The chain joins TRBV5-6 to TRBJ1-2; 9 bases are shared with TRBD1. The CDR3 runs 15 residues. The germline CDR1 and CDR2 sequences are SGHDT and YYEEEE. The V gene end was trimmed by 4 bases and the J gene end by 8 bases; junction bases not matched to a gene: 12. The CDR3 reads CASSGTGQGLGGYTF. The CDR3 region has the DNA TGTGCCAGCAGCGGAACGGGACAGGGCTTGGGAGGCTACACCTTC.

This chain uses TRBV10-2 with TRBJ1-5; D uncertain. Germline V gene lookup returns CDR1 WSHSY and CDR2 SAAADI. Trimming took 3 bases from V and 1 from J, leaving 13 bases between them. This CDR3 spans 16 amino acids. The CDR3 nucleotides are TGCGCCAGCAGTGATCACAAAAGATCGAGCAATCAGCCCCAGCATTTT. This sequence encodes CASSDHKRSSNQPQHF.

The rearrangement joins TRBV5-6 to TRBJ1-3; tentatively, D is TRBD1 (6 bases). Trimming pared 4 bases from V and 3 bases from J, leaving 11 bases between. The germline V gene has CDR1 SGHDT and CDR2 YYEEEE. The CDR3 is 14 amino acids. The CDR3 reads CASSTGQYGNTIYF. CDR3 DNA: TGTGCCAGCAGCACAGGACAGTATGGAAACACCATATATTTT.

The rearrangement links TRBV5-5 to TRBJ1-1; a weak D match, TRBD1 (5 bases). The V end was cut by 1 base, the J end by 2 bases, with 9 bases between. The CDR3 is made up of 14 amino acids. Germline V CDR1 and CDR2: SGHKS, YYEKEE (reference sequence). The DNA for the CDR3 is TGTGCCAGCAGCTTGTTGGGGCCAAACACTGAAGCTTTCTTT. Amino acid sequence: CASSLLGPNTEAFF.

This chain uses TRBV25-1 with TRBJ2-7; no firm D call. Germline CDR1 reads MGHDK; CDR2 reads SYGVNS. Between the trimmed V and J ends, which lost 0 bases and 10 bases, there was a span of 7 bases. The CDR3 is 11 residues long. The CDR3 DNA follows: TGTGCCAGCAGTGAATATACAGTCCAGTACTTC. Translated: CASSEYTVQYF.

This clone occurred once. The V call is TRBV10-2, the J call TRBJ1-5; D gene unclear. V dropped 0 bases and J dropped 7 bases, with 10 bases sitting between them. This CDR3 comprises 14 residues. Germline-derived CDR1 and CDR2 are WSHSY and SAAADI. CDR3 residues: CASSESGSRQPQHF. DNA of the CDR3: TGCGCCAGCAGTGAGTCAGGTTCGCGGCAGCCCCAGCATTTT.

The chain has TRBV19 and TRBJ1-1, with TRBD1 matching over 11 bases. V was pared by 5 bases and J by 5 bases, with 7 bases of the junction left unmatched. This CDR3 contains 15 residues. CDR1 and CDR2 (germline): LNHDA, SQIVND (reference sequence). CDR3 nucleotides: TGTGCCAGTAGTTGGATTGGACAGGGGGCAACTGAAGCTTTCTTT. It specifies CASSWIGQGATEAFF.

A few counts support this clone. The rearrangement joins TRBV7-3 to TRBJ2-3, with D perhaps TRBD1 (6 bases). The CDR3 consists of 17 residues. CDR1 SGHTA and CDR2 FQGTGA come from the germline V gene. V was shortened by 5 bases and J by 2 bases, with 20 bases between the two germline ends. As DNA, the CDR3 is TGTGCCAGCAGCCCGGGGCAGGGGAGAATCAACACAGATACGCAGTATTTT. Translation gives CASSPGQGRINTDTQYF.

The rearrangement uses TRBV7-3 and TRBJ2-7; possibly TRBD2 for D (5 bases). Trimming took off 0 bases at V and 1 base at J, with 22 bases between the two ends. Germline lookup yields CDR1 SGHTA and CDR2 FQGTGA. This CDR3 region has 19 residues. CDR3 DNA: TGTGCCAGCAGCTTAACCCCCCTTAACATCCGGACTTTTTCCTACGAGCAGTACGTC. It is translated as CASSLTPLNIRTFSYEQYV.

V is TRBV27 and J is TRBJ1-1, with D maybe TRBD1 (5 bases). This CDR3 has 15 amino acids. Per the germline V gene, CDR1 is MNHEY and CDR2 is SMNVEV (reference sequence). Deletions cut 6 bases from V and 3 bases from J, with 17 bases between. The DNA for the CDR3 is TGTGCCAGCAGCTTGGGACTGAACTTTGACACTGAAGCTTTCTTT. Encoded protein: CASSLGLNFDTEAFF.

The chain combines TRBV5-1 with TRBJ1-1, with D uncertain. This CDR3 is built from 18 residues. Germline loops: CDR1 SGHRS, CDR2 YFSETQ. With 0 bases removed from V and 0 bases from J, the gap between germline ends came to 18 bases. Written as DNA, the CDR3 is TGCGCCAGCAGCTTGGATTGGCAGGTGGGCGAGTTGAACACTGAAGCTTTCTTT. The encoded protein is CASSLDWQVGELNTEAFF.